Below are 30 T cell receptor beta chains sequenced from a single sample in a study of blood T cells in healthy people across ages. Combining a sample-barcoded 5' primer with a J-beta primer mix, a second PCR ran for about 6 to 11 cycles. A single record per CDR3 protein comes from TCRdb applying MiXCR to the 5' RACE reads. This repertoire shows over 1.5 million distinct CDR3 sequences, 49% found once; its top ten account for roughly 2.1%. Material for sequencing was blood. Every receptor here comes from a woman aged 40 to 55 in good health.

The chain couples TRBV24-1 to TRBJ1-2, with TRBD1 identical over 9 bases. The CDR3 consists of 13 residues. V gave up 2 bases and J gave up 9 bases; unmatched junction bases: 3. CDR1 is KGHDR, CDR2 SFDVKD, per germline. The CDR3 DNA reads TGTGCCACCAGTGATTACAGGGGGCGCAGCTACACCTTC. This codes for CATSDYRGRSYTF.

The chain links TRBV14 to TRBJ1-2, with D unclear. Germline V lookup: CDR1 SGHDN, CDR2 FVKESK. The CDR3 spans 15 residues. V shed 0 bases and J shed 7 bases, with 15 bases lying between them. CDR3: CASSQDHRGSGGYTF. CDR3 in DNA: TGTGCCAGCAGCCAAGATCATAGAGGGTCAGGTGGCTACACCTTC.

This clonotype was counted many times. The CDR3 DNA sequence: TGTGCCAGCAGTTTCCGGGACGTCGTACAAGAGACCCAGTACTTC. It specifies CASSFRDVVQETQYF. The rearrangement uses TRBV12-3 or TRBV12-4 and TRBJ2-5; D possibly uses TRBD1 or TRBD2 (5 bases each). The CDR3 is 15 residues long. V was trimmed by 3 bases and J by 2 bases, leaving 13 bases between them.

In this sample, this clonotype turned up a few times. V usage is TRBV27 and J usage is TRBJ2-1; 15 nucleotides match TRBD2. Germline loops: CDR1 MNHEY, CDR2 SMNVEV (reference sequence). The CDR3 is 15 residues long. V shed 6 bases, J shed 10 bases, and the junction held 7 bases outside the gene matches. The CDR3 coding sequence is TGTGCCAGCAGCGCCGGGACTAGCGGGAGGCGGGAGCAGTTCTTC. Protein sequence: CASSAGTSGRREQFF.

CDR3 bases: TGTGCCAGCAGCCCCGCTCTAGCGACAGATACGCAGTATTTT. Protein product: CASSPALATDTQYF. The V and J genes are TRBV3-1 and TRBJ2-3, with a tentative D call TRBD2 (6 bases). Trimming left V 4 bases short and J 3 bases short, with 11 bases between. The germline gives CDR1 LGHDT, CDR2 YNNKEL (reference sequence). The CDR3 length is 14 residues.

The chain carries TRBV7-2 and TRBJ1-5, with a tentative D call TRBD1 (5 bases). The V end was cut by 5 bases, the J end by 2 bases, with 16 bases between. Germline V gene sequence: CDR1 SGHTA, CDR2 FQGNSA. The CDR3 extends over 16 amino acids. Here the CDR3 DNA reads TGTGCCAGCAGCAGAGGAAGGACAATTGGCAATCAGCCCCAGCATTTT. Translated, it gives CASSRGRTIGNQPQHF.

The chain links TRBV5-1 to TRBJ1-6, with unresolved D. V was trimmed by 1 base and J by 7 bases, leaving 9 bases between them. The CDR3 runs to 14 residues. Germline V lookup: CDR1 SGHRS, CDR2 YFSETQ. The CDR3 here is CASSLRAENSPLHF. For the CDR3, the DNA is TGCGCCAGCAGCTTGAGGGCAGAAAATTCACCCCTCCACTTT.

This clonotype was picked up a small number of times. This chain uses TRBV29-1 with TRBJ2-5, with 16 bases aligning to TRBD2. With V trimmed by 6 bases and J by 2 bases, 9 bases remained unmatched. CDR1 and CDR2 (germline): SQVTM, ANQGSEA. The CDR3 loop spans 17 amino acids. Here the CDR3 DNA reads TGCAGCGTACGGTCTTCGGGACTAGCGGGGGGGCAAGAGACCCAGTACTTC. Protein sequence: CSVRSSGLAGGQETQYF.

This clonotype was found a few times. V usage is TRBV27 and J usage is TRBJ2-1; 12 bases are a match to TRBD2. The V gene's germline CDR1 is MNHEY and CDR2 SMNVEV (reference sequence). V lost 7 bases, J lost 3 bases, and 7 bases stayed unmatched. The CDR3 is 16 residues long. The CDR3: CASIMTSGGHYNEQFF. Written as DNA, the CDR3 is TGTGCCAGCATCATGACTAGCGGGGGTCACTACAATGAGCAGTTCTTC.

In this sample, this clonotype turned up a few times. J is TRBJ2-3 and V is TRBV9; D possibly corresponds to TRBD2 (5 bases). Looked up from germline, CDR1 is SGDLS and CDR2 is YYNGEE. Trimming left V 4 bases short and J 4 bases short, with 16 bases between. The CDR3 consists of 15 residues. The CDR3, as DNA: TGTGCCAGCAGCCCGATAGGAGCTAGCTCAGATACGCAGTATTTT. Protein: CASSPIGASSDTQYF.

V is TRBV5-1 and J is TRBJ2-1; D remains unclear. CDR3 size: 12 residues. Germline V gene lookup returns CDR1 SGHRS and CDR2 YFSETQ. The germline V and J ends were trimmed by 1 base and 9 bases, with 8 bases remaining between them. CDR3 DNA sequence: TGCGCCAGCAGCTTGAGAAGCGCTGAGCAGTTCTTC. Protein: CASSLRSAEQFF.

The rearrangement uses TRBV6-1 and TRBJ2-1; the D call may be TRBD1 or TRBD2 (6 bases each). The V gene's germline CDR1 is MNHNS and CDR2 SASEGT. Trimming left V 3 bases short and J 5 bases short, with 14 bases between. The CDR3 covers 15 residues. The chain's CDR3 is CASSDPGARNNEQFF. The DNA of the CDR3 is TGTGCCAGCAGTGACCCGGGGGCGCGAAACAATGAGCAGTTCTTC.

The chain carries TRBV3-1 and TRBJ1-2; D is perhaps TRBD1 (5 bases). CDR1 and CDR2 from the germline V gene are LGHDT and YNNKEL (reference sequence). With 7 bases removed from V and 9 bases from J, the gap between germline ends came to 18 bases. The CDR3 length is 13 residues. This CDR3 is CASTSGHTGSYTF. In DNA, the CDR3 is TGTGCCAGCACCTCCGGACACACGGGGAGCTACACCTTC.

This clonotype has only a few counts. A much bigger clone sits one base away, suggesting this may be a read error. This rearrangement joins TRBV5-1 to TRBJ2-5; 8 bases match TRBD1. V gave up 4 bases and J gave up 11 bases; unmatched junction bases: 19. The CDR3 contains 16 residues. In germline, CDR1 is SGHRS, CDR2 YFSETQ. CDR3 sequence (DNA): TGCGCCAGCAGCCCCGATGGACAGGGATGGTCCAATGAGCAGTACTTC. Its translation: CASSPDGQGWSNEQYF.

The rearrangement uses TRBV4-3 and TRBJ2-3; a weak D match, TRBD2 (6 bases). The CDR3 covers 15 residues. Germline CDR1 reads LGHNA; CDR2 reads YSLEER. V was shortened by 4 bases and J by 1 base, with 12 bases between the two germline ends. Written as DNA, the CDR3 is TGCGCCAGCAGCCGGAGGGTTTCAGGCACAGATACGCAGTATTTT. Protein product: CASSRRVSGTDTQYF.

This clonotype was seen only a few times. The rearrangement links TRBV7-9 to TRBJ2-3; D might be TRBD1 (6 bases). The length of the CDR3 is 14 residues. Deletions cut 4 bases from V and 2 bases from J, with 10 bases between. Germline CDR1 SEHNR, CDR2 FQNEAQ (reference sequence). CDR3 loop: CASSWAGATDTQYF. The DNA of the CDR3 is TGTGCCAGCAGCTGGGCAGGGGCCACAGATACGCAGTATTTT.

The chain combines TRBV9 with TRBJ2-3, with TRBD2 identical over 8 bases. The trim removed 0 bases at V and 4 bases at J, leaving 7 bases unmatched. CDR3 size: 16 residues. Germline CDR1 and CDR2: SGDLS and YYNGEE. The CDR3 sequence: CASSVGHSGAADTQYF. In DNA, the CDR3 is TGTGCCAGCAGCGTAGGTCATAGCGGGGCAGCAGATACGCAGTATTTT.

The chain joins TRBV5-1 to TRBJ2-3; 7 bases line up with TRBD1. V lost 7 bases to trimming and J lost 0 bases; unmatched junction nucleotides: 11. The CDR3 is 16 residues long. The germline gives CDR1 SGHRS, CDR2 YFSETQ. CDR3 sequence: CASCRQGTRSTDTQYF. In nucleotides, the CDR3 is TGCGCCAGCTGCCGACAGGGAACTAGGAGCACAGATACGCAGTATTTT.

This rearrangement joins TRBV28 to TRBJ2-5; 7 bases map to TRBD1. The DNA end lines up better with TRBJ2-7; the J call may be wrong. CDR3 length: 16 amino acids. Looked up from germline, CDR1 is MDHEN and CDR2 is SYDVKM. CDR3 DNA: TGTGCCAGCAGTACACAGACAGGGAGCTTCCCTTACGAGCAGTACTTC. Amino acids: CASSTQTGSFPYEQYF.

V is TRBV4-2 and J is TRBJ1-1; TRBD1 is a possible D gene (5 bases). The germline V and J ends were trimmed by 1 base and 5 bases, with 14 bases remaining between them. Germline V lookup: CDR1 LGHNA, CDR2 YNFKEQ. The CDR3 spans 15 residues. The CDR3 nucleotides are TGTGCCAGCAGCCAAGCTCACGGGGGTGGGACTGAAGCTTTCTTT. It is translated as CASSQAHGGGTEAFF.

The CDR3 DNA sequence: TGTGCCAGCATCGACAGGGGGAAGCATAGAGATACGCAGTATTTT. Translation gives CASIDRGKHRDTQYF. This chain links TRBV27 with TRBJ2-3, with 9 bases identical to TRBD1. Germline CDR1 MNHEY, CDR2 SMNVEV (reference sequence). Trimming removed 7 bases from V and 5 bases from J; junction bases left unmatched: 10. The CDR3 consists of 15 residues.

The CDR3 sequence: CSVEGLQGRDGYTF. The DNA for the CDR3 is TGCAGCGTTGAAGGACTACAGGGTCGCGATGGCTACACCTTC. The rearrangement joins TRBV29-1 to TRBJ1-2, with TRBD1 as a possible D gene (6 bases). V was pared by 1 base and J by 6 bases, with 15 bases between. CDR3 length: 14 residues. CDR1 and CDR2 from the germline V gene are SQVTM and ANQGSEA.

The chain couples TRBV28 to TRBJ2-7; D gene ambiguous. Gene TRBJ2-5 matches the end of the DNA better, so the J call may be wrong. The germline V gene has CDR1 MDHEN and CDR2 SYDVKM. This CDR3 spans 15 amino acids. The CDR3 bases are TGTGCCAGCAGTTCTGTTTCCGGGTTGCCAGAGACCCAGTACTTC. Translating it yields CASSSVSGLPETQYF.

The CDR3 here is CASSSQAGAYNEQYF. CDR3 bases: TGTGCCAGCAGCTCACAAGCGGGGGCGTACAATGAGCAGTACTTC. V usage is TRBV7-3 and J usage is TRBJ2-7, with TRBD2 matching over 8 bases. V gave up 4 bases and J gave up 7 bases; unmatched junction bases: 12. The CDR3 sequence is 15 residues long. CDR1 and CDR2 from the germline V gene are SGHTA and FQGTGA.

The chain couples TRBV7-6 to TRBJ2-7, with a weak D call TRBD2 (5 bases). V lost 1 base and J 3 bases, leaving 13 bases between the germline ends. The CDR3 spans 15 residues. Germline V gene data show CDR1 as SGHVS and CDR2 as FNYEAQ. Here the CDR3 reads CASSLGGLRGYEQYF. In DNA, the CDR3 is TGTGCCAGCAGCTTAGGTGGACTTCGGGGCTACGAGCAGTACTTC. Full variable domain (outside the CDR3, taken from reference TRBV7-6 and TRBJ2-7): GAGVSQSPRYKVTKRGQDVALRCDPISGHVSLYWYRQALGQGPEFLTYFNYEAQQDKSGLPNDRFSAERPEGSISTLTIQRTEQRDSAMYRCASSLGGLRGYEQYFGPGTRLTVT.

This sequence joins TRBV20-1 and TRBJ2-1; maybe TRBD2 (7 bases). From germline, CDR1 is DFQATT and CDR2 SNEGSKA (reference sequence). The CDR3 extends over 14 amino acids. With 2 bases removed from V and 9 bases from J, the gap between germline ends came to 17 bases. For the CDR3, the DNA is TGCAGTGCTAGAACGGGGGGCCCACTCAGTGAGCAGTTCTTC. Translated: CSARTGGPLSEQFF.

This chain joins TRBV12-3 or TRBV12-4 and TRBJ2-1; 8 positions match TRBD2. The CDR3 consists of 16 residues. The V gene end was trimmed by 3 bases and the J gene end by 6 bases; junction bases not matched to a gene: 10. This CDR3 is CASSLWGLVAVNEQFF. The DNA for the CDR3 is TGTGCCAGCAGTTTGTGGGGACTAGTCGCAGTCAATGAGCAGTTCTTC.

The chain uses TRBV15 and TRBJ1-2; the match to TRBD1 covers 10 bases. After removal of 4 bases from V and 8 bases from J, the junction contained 4 bases not matched to a gene. The CDR3 is made up of 13 amino acids. Germline CDR1 LNHNV, CDR2 YYDKDF (reference sequence). The CDR3 DNA reads TGTGCCACCAGCACTGGGACAGGGGACGGCTACACCTTC. Its translation: CATSTGTGDGYTF.

Remarks on this clonotype: A read error may produce the germline difference seen at one junction end. This sequence joins TRBV28 and TRBJ1-5, with D maybe TRBD1 (6 bases). Per germline, CDR1 MDHEN and CDR2 SYDVKM. The CDR3 contains 15 residues. The DNA for the CDR3 is TGTGCCAGCGGTTTGCCCGGGACCAGGGGTCAGCCCCAGCATTTT. Amino acids: CASGLPGTRGQPQHF.

This chain uses TRBV11-2 with TRBJ2-5, with a possible D match to TRBD2 (5 bases). The length of the CDR3 is 14 residues. V was shortened by 5 bases and J by 4 bases, with 14 bases between the two germline ends. Germline V lookup: CDR1 SGHAT, CDR2 FQNNGV. CDR3 coding DNA: TGTGCCAGCAGCCCCCGGCGGGCGTCAGAGACCCAGTACTTC. Translated, it gives CASSPRRASETQYF. Full variable domain (remainder filled in from reference TRBV11-2 and TRBJ2-5): EAGVAQSPRYKIIEKRQSVAFWCNPISGHATLYWYQQILGQGPKLLIQFQNNGVVDDSQLPKDRFSAERLKGVDSTLKIQPAKLEDSAVYLCASSPRRASETQYFGPGTRLLVL.